This T cell receptor (beta chain) appears in the sequencing data of a study of blood T cell repertoires in COVID-19. Measured with immunoSEQ multiplex PCR; TCRdb has only the in-frame clones, and not every one. The sample holds some 300,000 clones, more than 75% seen once. CDR3 length: 14 amino acids. Germline trimming cut 5 bases from V and 3 bases from J; bases unmatched to any gene: 6. Germline V gene sequence: CDR1 LNHDA, CDR2 SQIVND (reference sequence). This receptor was identified in a woman aged 60-70 years in a cohort exposed to, infected with or recovered from COVID-19 (not recorded which). The rearrangement links TRBV19 to TRBJ1-2; 7 bases match TRBD1. Sequences were obtained from PBMCs or T cells enriched from blood (not recorded which). The CDR3 reads CASSGWDRDYGYTF. In DNA, the CDR3 is TGTGCCAGTAGTGGATGGGACAGAGACTATGGCTACACCTTC.